The 27 T cell receptor beta chains below come from one sample, sequenced in a study of blood T cell repertoires in COVID-19 (dated by TCRdb to 2020 to 2021). Library method: the immunoSEQ multiplex PCR assay. Imported from immuneACCESS, the table was reduced by TCRdb to in-frame sequences with V and J called. These copies leave out some clones; in studies compared against another copy, an unresolved V gene accounts for under half, and the cause of the remainder is not known. A total of 120,000 to 150,000 clones appear in this sample, 75% to 90% of them only once. Roughly an eighth of the sample rests with the top ten. Material: peripheral blood. The source is a man younger than 35 with COVID-19, enrolled during active disease.

The chain combines TRBV5-1 with TRBJ2-7; D is possibly TRBD2 (6 bases). Per the germline V gene, CDR1 is SGHRS and CDR2 is YFSETQ. CDR3 length equals 13 residues. V was trimmed by 4 bases and J by 12 bases, leaving 20 bases between them. DNA of the CDR3: TGCGCCAGCAGCCTCGACAAACCCTACGGGGGGTACTTC. As protein: CASSLDKPYGGYF.

The V gene is TRBV7-2, the J gene TRBJ2-7; the match to TRBD2 covers 12 bases. The junction had 3 bases not matched to a gene; V was cut back by 4 bases and J by 2 bases. The CDR3 has 15 amino acids. Per the germline V gene, CDR1 is SGHTA and CDR2 is FQGNSA. This CDR3 reads CASSYGLAGPYEQYF. The CDR3 region has the DNA TGTGCCAGCAGCTACGGACTAGCGGGACCCTACGAGCAGTACTTC.

This chain links TRBV5-4 with TRBJ2-5; weak D call: TRBD1 (6 bases). The CDR3 runs to 13 residues. With 3 bases removed from V and 5 bases from J, the gap between germline ends came to 11 bases. The germline V gene has CDR1 SGHNT and CDR2 YYREEE (reference sequence). The CDR3 DNA is TGTGCCAGCAGCTGGGGGCTAGGGGAGACCCAGTACTTC. This translates into CASSWGLGETQYF.

Turning to this clone: The sample holds other DNA sequences that translate to the same CDR3. This chain joins TRBV12-3 or TRBV12-4 and TRBJ2-4; D remains ambiguous. The CDR3 consists of 12 residues. Trimming took 6 bases from V and 0 from J, leaving 3 bases between them. The CDR3 DNA reads as TGTGCCAGCAGCCTAGCCAAAAACATTCAGTACTTC. Residues: CASSLAKNIQYF.

The rearrangement links TRBV10-3 to TRBJ2-1; 9 nucleotides match TRBD2. CDR3 size: 14 residues. Germline V gene sequence: CDR1 ENHRY, CDR2 SYGVKD. Losses at the gene ends were 6 bases for V and 6 bases for J; bases not matched to a gene: 6. The CDR3 region has the DNA TGTGCCATCAGCGTAGGGCGGGAGGGCAATGAGCAGTTCTTC. Translating it yields CAISVGREGNEQFF.

The chain employs TRBV28 and TRBJ2-1, with 13 bases lining up with TRBD2. CDR1 is MDHEN, CDR2 SYDVKM, per germline. The J segment lost 7 bases and the V segment lost 10 bases, leaving 7 bases of the junction unmatched. The CDR3 runs to 14 residues. CDR3 region: CATSGTSGENEQFF. CDR3 nucleotides: TGTGCCACCTCCGGGACTAGCGGGGAAAATGAGCAGTTCTTC.

In this sample, this clone turned up a few times. Additional DNA sequences in this sample encode the identical CDR3. The chain joins TRBV6-5 to TRBJ1-1; D gene uncertain. Trimming took off 2 bases at V and 1 base at J, with 5 bases between the two ends. CDR1 and CDR2 (germline): MNHEY, SVGAGI. The CDR3 runs 13 residues. In DNA, the CDR3 is TGTGCCAGCAGTTACGGGAGGAACACTGAAGCTTTCTTT. The encoded protein is CASSYGRNTEAFF.

CDR3 bases: TGTGCCACCAGCCGATCCTACCGGGACAGTCTGAACACCGGGGAGCTGTTTTTT. It yields the protein CATSRSYRDSLNTGELFF. The gene calls are TRBV15 and TRBJ2-2; TRBD1 matches 7 bases. This CDR3 region has 18 residues. V shed 5 bases and J 1 base; nucleotides not matched to a gene: 13. The V gene's germline CDR1 is LNHNV and CDR2 YYDKDF (reference sequence).

V and J are TRBV27 and TRBJ1-2; 7 nucleotides match TRBD1. The V gene end was trimmed by 0 bases and the J gene end by 5 bases; junction bases not matched to a gene: 9. Germline assignment: CDR1 MNHEY and CDR2 SMNVEV (reference sequence). The CDR3 sequence is 16 residues long. The CDR3, as DNA: TGTGCCAGCAGTTTATCGGTGGAGGGGGCTTCGTATGGCTACACCTTC. It codes for CASSLSVEGASYGYTF.

V gene TRBV7-9 combines with J gene TRBJ2-1; TRBD2 agrees at 10 bases. The germline CDR1 and CDR2 sequences are SEHNR and FQNEAQ (reference sequence). This CDR3 is 15 amino acids long. V was clipped by 4 bases and J by 4 bases; unmatched bases: 4. The CDR3 DNA reads as TGTGCCAGCAGCTCTAGCGGGAGAGGATACAATGAGCAGTTCTTC. This translates into CASSSSGRGYNEQFF.

This clone was observed once. The chain combines TRBV18 with TRBJ2-7; 7 bases agree with TRBD1. Unmatched junction bases numbered 5, after V lost 3 bases and J lost 0 bases. From germline, CDR1 is KGHSH and CDR2 LQKENI. The CDR3 contains 15 residues. CDR3 DNA: TGTGCCAGCTCACCTCCGGACAGGTCCTCCTACGAGCAGTACTTC. It encodes CASSPPDRSSYEQYF. The full variable domain, rest sourced from reference TRBV18 and TRBJ2-7, is NAGVMQNPRHLVRRRGQEARLRCSPMKGHSHVYWYRQLPEEGLKFMVYLQKENIIDESGMPKERFSAEFPKEGPSILRIQQVVRGDSAAYFCASSPPDRSSYEQYFGPGTRLTVT.

The CDR3 is CASGGTRTTDTGELFF. The CDR3, as DNA: TGTGCCAGCGGTGGAACGCGGACTACGGACACCGGGGAGCTGTTTTTT. The rearrangement joins TRBV9 to TRBJ2-2, with D tentatively TRBD2 (6 bases). Germline CDR1 reads SGDLS; CDR2 reads YYNGEE. The CDR3 extends over 16 amino acids. Trimming removed 7 bases at V and 3 bases at J, with 19 bases between.

This clone came up once. The chain employs TRBV7-2 and TRBJ1-2; TRBD1 agrees at 7 bases. The CDR3 loop spans 13 amino acids. Germline trimming cut 1 base from V and 7 bases from J; bases unmatched to any gene: 3. CDR1 and CDR2 from the germline V gene are SGHTA and FQGNSA. CDR3 coding DNA: TGTGCCAGCAGCTTAGACAGGGGCGGTGGCTACACCTTC. It is translated as CASSLDRGGGYTF.

The V gene is TRBV27, the J gene TRBJ2-7; TRBD2 agrees at 8 bases. Germline V gene sequence: CDR1 MNHEY, CDR2 SMNVEV (reference sequence). This CDR3 contains 15 residues. V gave up 2 bases and J gave up 0 bases; unmatched junction bases: 3. The CDR3 DNA follows: TGTGCCAGCAGTTTAGCGGGAGGTTACTCCTACGAGCAGTACTTC. Its protein is CASSLAGGYSYEQYF.

The chain is built from TRBV18 and TRBJ1-1; 7 nucleotides match TRBD1. This CDR3 has 17 residues. From germline, CDR1 is KGHSH and CDR2 LQKENI. V lost 3 bases and J lost 6; bases outside the gene matches: 16. CDR3 bases: TGTGCCAGCTCACCCCGACAGGGCCTCGTGAACGTCCCTGAAGCTTTCTTT. It translates to CASSPRQGLVNVPEAFF. The whole variable domain, filled in from reference TRBV18 and TRBJ1-1, reads NAGVMQNPRHLVRRRGQEARLRCSPMKGHSHVYWYRQLPEEGLKFMVYLQKENIIDESGMPKERFSAEFPKEGPSILRIQQVVRGDSAAYFCASSPRQGLVNVPEAFFGQGTRLTVV.

The J gene is TRBJ1-1, the V gene TRBV10-3; a possible D gene is TRBD1 (5 bases). The CDR3 has 13 residues. Germline loops: CDR1 ENHRY, CDR2 SYGVKD. V lost 3 bases to trimming and J lost 6 bases, with 11 bases between them. The CDR3 reads CAISESGAAEAFF. The CDR3 DNA is TGTGCCATCAGTGAATCTGGGGCGGCTGAAGCTTTCTTT.

The rearrangement uses TRBV15 and TRBJ2-1; no clear D gene. This CDR3 contains 12 residues. The germline V gene encodes CDR1 LNHNV and CDR2 YYDKDF (reference sequence). The ends were cut back, 2 bases at V and 6 bases at J, with 5 bases in the middle. The CDR3 coding sequence is TGTGCCACCAGCAGACAGGCCAATGAGCAGTTCTTC. Translating it yields CATSRQANEQFF.

This chain links TRBV24-1 with TRBJ2-1; TRBD2 matches 9 bases. V trimming: 4 bases; J trimming: 3 bases; junction bases outside the gene matches: 3. Per the germline V gene, CDR1 is KGHDR and CDR2 is SFDVKD. CDR3 size: 15 residues. The CDR3 sequence: CATSDLLAGYNEQFF. The CDR3, as DNA: TGTGCCACCAGTGACTTACTAGCGGGCTACAATGAGCAGTTCTTC.

This clone has just one count. The chain joins TRBV28 to TRBJ2-7; weak D call: TRBD2 (5 bases). Trimming took 4 bases from V and 2 from J, leaving 12 bases between them. The V gene's germline CDR1 is MDHEN and CDR2 SYDVKM. The CDR3 spans 14 residues. CDR3 sequence: CASSSEAAPYEQYF. CDR3 DNA sequence: TGTGCCAGCAGTTCGGAGGCGGCCCCCTACGAGCAGTACTTC.

Only one count was recorded for this clone. The rearrangement uses TRBV5-1 and TRBJ2-5; possibly TRBD2 for D (6 bases). Per germline, CDR1 SGHRS and CDR2 YFSETQ. This CDR3 contains 11 residues. Trimming took 9 bases from V and 5 from J, leaving 11 bases between them. The CDR3 reads CANREKETQYF. Written as DNA, the CDR3 is TGCGCCAATCGGGAGAAGGAGACCCAGTACTTC.

The V call is TRBV4-1, the J call TRBJ2-7, with TRBD1 matching 9 bases. Germline CDR1 MGHRA, CDR2 YSYEKL. The CDR3 is 14 residues long. The V segment lost 1 base and the J segment 6 bases; nucleotides outside the gene matches: 4. The CDR3 DNA is TGCGCCAGCAGCCAAGGGACAGGGGATGTCGAGCAGTACTTC. It translates to CASSQGTGDVEQYF.

The rearrangement links TRBV18 to TRBJ1-4; no clear D gene. Germline values: CDR1 KGHSH, CDR2 LQKENI. The CDR3 loop spans 14 amino acids. Trimming shortened V by 1 base and J by 4 bases, and 7 bases separated the two germline ends. The CDR3 protein is CASSPRGDNEKLFF. The CDR3 nucleotides are TGTGCCAGCTCACCACGGGGAGATAATGAAAAACTGTTTTTT. The variable domain in full, completed from reference TRBV18 and TRBJ1-4, reads NAGVMQNPRHLVRRRGQEARLRCSPMKGHSHVYWYRQLPEEGLKFMVYLQKENIIDESGMPKERFSAEFPKEGPSILRIQQVVRGDSAAYFCASSPRGDNEKLFFGSGTQLSVL.

The J gene is TRBJ1-4, the V gene TRBV27, with a tentative D call TRBD1 (5 bases). Trimming stripped 5 bases from V and 7 bases from J, with 11 bases between. Germline V CDR1 and CDR2: MNHEY, SMNVEV (reference sequence). The CDR3 sequence is 13 residues long. CDR3 sequence (DNA): TGTGCCAGCAGTCTCTACACAGGTGAAAAACTGTTTTTT. As protein: CASSLYTGEKLFF.

J is TRBJ2-1 and V is TRBV28; D may be TRBD2 (5 bases). CDR3 length: 15 residues. Trimming stripped 7 bases from V and 6 bases from J, with 19 bases between. Germline lookup yields CDR1 MDHEN and CDR2 SYDVKM. The CDR3 loop reads CASTRSGGDTNEQFF. CDR3 coding DNA: TGTGCCAGCACCCGCAGCGGAGGAGACACCAATGAGCAGTTCTTC.

The chain employs TRBV27 and TRBJ2-2; D unresolved. Germline CDR1 is MNHEY and CDR2 is SMNVEV (reference sequence). Trimming removed 4 bases from V and 4 bases from J, with 13 bases in between. This CDR3 spans 15 amino acids. The CDR3 here is CASSYYRVPTGELFF. CDR3 nucleotide sequence: TGTGCCAGCAGTTACTATAGAGTCCCCACCGGGGAGCTGTTTTTT.

The chain is built from TRBV28 and TRBJ2-1, with a weak D call TRBD2 (5 bases). This CDR3 has 15 residues. Trimming left V 1 base short and J 7 bases short, with 14 bases between. Germline loops: CDR1 MDHEN, CDR2 SYDVKM. CDR3 DNA: TGTGCCAGCAGTTTATCCTCTGGGAGCGATAATGAGCAGTTCTTC. It yields the protein CASSLSSGSDNEQFF.

CDR3 sequence reads: CARSLAGQGMSDTQYF. The DNA for the CDR3 is TGTGCCAGAAGCTTAGCCGGACAGGGTATGAGTGATACGCAGTATTTT. The genes are TRBV7-5 and TRBJ2-3; whether TRBD1, the table's D call, matches the DNA was not checked. TRBV7-5 is termed a pseudogene. The CDR3 consists of 16 residues.